The 9 T cell receptor beta chains below all came from one sample that was sequenced in a study of blood T cell repertoires in COVID-19 (dated by TCRdb to 2018 to 2020). The library was made by the immunoSEQ multiplex PCR assay. TCRdb provides this immuneACCESS table in a form limited to in-frame rearrangements. Some clones are lacking; in checked studies, under half of them reflect an unresolved V gene, and why the rest are absent is not known. The sample contains 200,000 to 300,000 clones, approximately 80% of them found a single time. The ten largest clones take up over 5.5% of the sample. The specimen was peripheral blood. These receptors all come from an older woman with active or convalescent COVID-19.

A note on this clone: Other DNA sequences in this specimen translate into the identical CDR3. V usage is TRBV19 and J usage is TRBJ2-5; 9 bases line up with TRBD1. V trimming: 4 bases; J trimming: 3 bases; junction bases outside the gene matches: 0. The germline V gene encodes CDR1 LNHDA and CDR2 SQIVND (reference sequence). The CDR3 length is 13 residues. DNA of the CDR3: TGTGCCAGTAGTAGGGACAGGGAAGAGACCCAGTACTTC. Translated, it gives CASSRDREETQYF.

This clone has only a few counts. The J gene is TRBJ2-7, the V gene TRBV11-3; D is ambiguous. Deletions cut 0 bases from V and 0 bases from J, with 6 bases between. The CDR3 loop spans 14 amino acids. Germline CDR1 and CDR2: SGHNT and YENEEA. CDR3 in amino acids: CASSLDQVSYEQYF. For the CDR3, the DNA is TGTGCCAGCAGCTTAGATCAGGTCTCCTACGAGCAGTACTTC.

This clone was observed a few times. The V and J genes are TRBV6-6 and TRBJ2-1, with D tentatively TRBD2 (6 bases). Deletions cut 6 bases from V and 0 bases from J, with 15 bases between. Germline assignment: CDR1 MNHNY and CDR2 SVGAGI (reference sequence). The CDR3 extends over 16 amino acids. CDR3 residues: CASRTRAGSSYNEQFF. The CDR3 region has the DNA TGTGCCAGCAGAACCCGGGCCGGGAGCTCCTACAATGAGCAGTTCTTC.

The chain recombines TRBV7-9 with TRBJ2-7; 10 bases fit TRBD1. V shed 3 bases and J 4 bases; nucleotides not matched to a gene: 12. The CDR3 has 17 amino acids. CDR1 and CDR2 from the germline V gene are SEHNR and FQNEAQ (reference sequence). CDR3 coding DNA: TGTGCCAGCAGCTTGGAAAGGTACGGGACAGGGGCTTACGAGCAGTACTTC. This sequence encodes CASSLERYGTGAYEQYF.

The chain employs TRBV6-5 and TRBJ2-7; TRBD1 might be the D (5 bases). The CDR3 runs to 12 residues. CDR1 and CDR2 (germline): MNHEY, SVGAGI. V was cut by 5 bases and J by 4 bases, with 9 bases left in between. The CDR3 DNA follows: TGTGCCAGCAGTATTCAGGGTTACGAGCAGTACTTC. Translating it yields CASSIQGYEQYF.

This chain connects TRBV10-3 to TRBJ1-2, with TRBD1 matching over 7 bases. Germline CDR1 and CDR2: ENHRY and SYGVKD. The CDR3 runs to 16 residues. V was pared by 0 bases and J by 2 bases, with 6 bases of the junction left unmatched. CDR3 in amino acids: CAISESTRGRNYGYTF. The CDR3 DNA reads as TGTGCCATCAGTGAGTCGACGAGGGGGCGGAACTATGGCTACACCTTC.

The genes are TRBV11-2 and TRBJ2-3, with 8 bases fitting TRBD1. The CDR3 runs to 15 residues. The germline V gene has CDR1 SGHAT and CDR2 FQNNGV. V gave up 5 bases and J gave up 0 bases; unmatched junction bases: 4. The chain's CDR3 is CASSTRDRSTDTQYF. As DNA, the CDR3 is TGTGCCAGCAGCACCCGGGACAGGAGCACAGATACGCAGTATTTT.

This clone was seen only a few times. The chain has TRBV11-2 and TRBJ2-7; D not resolved. The CDR3 extends over 15 amino acids. Trimming took 1 base from V and 5 from J, leaving 15 bases between them. Per the germline V gene, CDR1 is SGHAT and CDR2 is FQNNGV. The CDR3 sequence: CASSLGPFKSDEQYV. For the CDR3, the DNA is TGTGCCAGCAGCTTAGGTCCCTTCAAGTCGGACGAGCAGTACGTC.

The rearrangement uses TRBV10-1 and TRBJ1-5; D is possibly TRBD1 (6 bases). CDR3 length: 16 amino acids. Germline-derived CDR1 and CDR2 are WNHNN and SYGVQD (reference sequence). V lost 7 bases and J lost 6, with 22 bases in between. DNA for the CDR3: TGCGCCAGCACCGACAGGTTCCGGTACCGTAGTCAGCCCCAGCATTTT. It is translated as CASTDRFRYRSQPQHF.